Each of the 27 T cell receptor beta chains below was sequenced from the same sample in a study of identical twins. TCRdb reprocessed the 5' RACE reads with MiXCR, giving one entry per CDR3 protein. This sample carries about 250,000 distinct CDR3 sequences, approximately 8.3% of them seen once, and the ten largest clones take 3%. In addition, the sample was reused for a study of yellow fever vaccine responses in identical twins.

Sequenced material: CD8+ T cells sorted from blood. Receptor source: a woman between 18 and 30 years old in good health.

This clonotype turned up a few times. This CDR3 reads CSVVGSELAAYEQYF. In DNA, the CDR3 is TGCAGCGTTGTGGGGTCCGAACTAGCGGCATACGAGCAGTACTTC. The chain recombines TRBV29-1 with TRBJ2-7; 8 nucleotides align to TRBD2. With 4 bases clipped from V and 4 bases from J, the junction kept 12 bases outside the gene matches. Germline assignment: CDR1 SQVTM and CDR2 ANQGSEA. The CDR3 is 15 amino acids.

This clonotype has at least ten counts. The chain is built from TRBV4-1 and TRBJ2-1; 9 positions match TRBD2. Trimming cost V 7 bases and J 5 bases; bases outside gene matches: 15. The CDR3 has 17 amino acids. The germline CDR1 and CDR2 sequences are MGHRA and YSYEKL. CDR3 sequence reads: CASNQPGLASLDNEQFF. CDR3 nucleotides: TGCGCCAGCAACCAGCCGGGACTAGCCTCACTAGACAATGAGCAGTTCTTC.

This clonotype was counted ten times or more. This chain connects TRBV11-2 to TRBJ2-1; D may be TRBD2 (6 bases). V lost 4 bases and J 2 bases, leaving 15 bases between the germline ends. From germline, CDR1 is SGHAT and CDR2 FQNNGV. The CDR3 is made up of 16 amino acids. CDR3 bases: TGTGCCAGCAGCTCCCCCCCCGGGAGCACCTACAATGAGCAGTTCTTC. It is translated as CASSSPPGSTYNEQFF.

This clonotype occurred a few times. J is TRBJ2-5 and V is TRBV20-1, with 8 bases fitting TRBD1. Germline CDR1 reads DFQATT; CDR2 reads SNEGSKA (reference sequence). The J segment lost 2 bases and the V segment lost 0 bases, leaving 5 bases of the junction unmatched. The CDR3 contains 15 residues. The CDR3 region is CSARERWTGQETQYF. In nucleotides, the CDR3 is TGCAGTGCTAGAGAGCGCTGGACAGGGCAAGAGACCCAGTACTTC.

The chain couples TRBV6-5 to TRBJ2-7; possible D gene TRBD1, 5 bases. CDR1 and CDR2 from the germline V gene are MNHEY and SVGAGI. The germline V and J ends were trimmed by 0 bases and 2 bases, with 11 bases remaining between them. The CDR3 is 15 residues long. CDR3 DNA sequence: TGTGCCAGCAGTTACTCACAGGCGGCAACCTACGAGCAGTACTTC. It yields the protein CASSYSQAATYEQYF.

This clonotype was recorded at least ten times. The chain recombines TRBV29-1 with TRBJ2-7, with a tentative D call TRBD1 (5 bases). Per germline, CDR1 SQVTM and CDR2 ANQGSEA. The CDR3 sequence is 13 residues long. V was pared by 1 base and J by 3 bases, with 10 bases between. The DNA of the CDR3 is TGCAGCGTTGAAGCTGACCAGGGCTACGAGCAGTACTTC. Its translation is CSVEADQGYEQYF.

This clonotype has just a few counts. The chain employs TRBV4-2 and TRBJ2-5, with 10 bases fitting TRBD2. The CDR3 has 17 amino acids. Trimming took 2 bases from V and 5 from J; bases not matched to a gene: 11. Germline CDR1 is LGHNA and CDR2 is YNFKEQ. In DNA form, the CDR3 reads TGTGCCAGCAGCCAACATCAGAGCGGGGGGGCTGGGGAGACCCAGTACTTC. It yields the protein CASSQHQSGGAGETQYF.

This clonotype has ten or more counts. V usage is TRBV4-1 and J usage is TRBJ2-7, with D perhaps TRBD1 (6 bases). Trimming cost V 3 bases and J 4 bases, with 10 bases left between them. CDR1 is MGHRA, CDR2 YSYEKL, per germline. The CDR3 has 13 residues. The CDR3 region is CASSHRTGYEQYF. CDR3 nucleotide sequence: TGCGCCAGCAGCCACCGAACAGGGTACGAGCAGTACTTC.

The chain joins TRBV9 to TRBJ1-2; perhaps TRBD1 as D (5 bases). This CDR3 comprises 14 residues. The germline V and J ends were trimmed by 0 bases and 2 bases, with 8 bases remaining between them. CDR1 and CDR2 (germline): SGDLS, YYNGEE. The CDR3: CASSVEAGNYGYTF. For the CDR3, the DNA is TGTGCCAGCAGCGTAGAGGCAGGGAACTATGGCTACACCTTC. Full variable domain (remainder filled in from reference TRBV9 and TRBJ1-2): DSGVTQTPKHLITATGQRVTLRCSPRSGDLSVYWYQQSLDQGLQFLIQYYNGEERAKGNILERFSAQQFPDLHSELNLSSLELGDSALYFCASSVEAGNYGYTFGSGTRLTVV.

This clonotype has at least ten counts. The CDR3 DNA reads as TGCAGCGTCCGTGGCCAGCAAGGTTACAATGAGCAGTTCTTC. Translating it yields CSVRGQQGYNEQFF. The chain employs TRBV29-1 and TRBJ2-1; D gene unclear. This CDR3 region has 14 residues. CDR1 and CDR2 from the germline V gene are SQVTM and ANQGSEA. The V end was cut by 6 bases, the J end by 4 bases, with 16 bases between.

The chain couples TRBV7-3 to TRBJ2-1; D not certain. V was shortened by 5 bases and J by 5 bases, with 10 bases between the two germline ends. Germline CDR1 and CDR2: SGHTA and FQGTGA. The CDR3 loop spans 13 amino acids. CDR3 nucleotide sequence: TGTGCCAGCAGCCGAGGATCACACAATGAGCAGTTCTTC. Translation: CASSRGSHNEQFF.

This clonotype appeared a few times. In DNA, the CDR3 is TGTGCCATCAGTGAGGCTTTCAACGAGCAGTACTTC. It translates to CAISEAFNEQYF. The V gene is TRBV10-3, the J gene TRBJ2-7; D is undetermined. This CDR3 is 12 amino acids long. Germline V gene sequence: CDR1 ENHRY, CDR2 SYGVKD. V was trimmed by 2 bases and J by 5 bases, leaving 7 bases between them.

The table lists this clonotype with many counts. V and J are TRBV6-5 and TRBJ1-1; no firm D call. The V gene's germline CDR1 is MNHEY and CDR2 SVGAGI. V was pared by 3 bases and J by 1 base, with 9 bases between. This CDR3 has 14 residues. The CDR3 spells CASSYGVGNTEAFF. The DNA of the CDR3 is TGTGCCAGCAGTTATGGGGTAGGGAACACTGAAGCTTTCTTT.

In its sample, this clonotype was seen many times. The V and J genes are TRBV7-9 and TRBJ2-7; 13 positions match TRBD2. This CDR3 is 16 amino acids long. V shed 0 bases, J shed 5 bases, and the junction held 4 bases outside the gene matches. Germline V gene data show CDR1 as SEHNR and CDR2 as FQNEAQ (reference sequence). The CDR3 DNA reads TGTGCCAGCAGCTTAGCTACTAGCGGGAGGGCCGACGAGCAGTACTTC. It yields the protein CASSLATSGRADEQYF.

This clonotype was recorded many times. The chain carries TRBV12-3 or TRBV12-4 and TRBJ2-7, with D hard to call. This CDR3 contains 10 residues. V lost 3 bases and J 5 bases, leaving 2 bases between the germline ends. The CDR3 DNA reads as TGTGCCAGCAGTTTGAACGAGCAGTACTTC. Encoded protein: CASSLNEQYF.

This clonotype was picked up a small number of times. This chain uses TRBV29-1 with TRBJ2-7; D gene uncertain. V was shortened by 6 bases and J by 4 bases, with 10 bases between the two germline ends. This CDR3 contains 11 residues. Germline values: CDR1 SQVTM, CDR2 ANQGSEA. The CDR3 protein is CSVALGYEQYF. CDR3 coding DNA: TGCAGCGTGGCCCTGGGGTACGAGCAGTACTTC.

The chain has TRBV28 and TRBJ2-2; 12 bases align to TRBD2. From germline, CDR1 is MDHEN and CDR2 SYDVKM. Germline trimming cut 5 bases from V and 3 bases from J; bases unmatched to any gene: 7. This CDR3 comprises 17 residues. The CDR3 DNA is TGTGCCAGCAGTGTGACTAGCGGGGGAAAGGACACCGGGGAGCTGTTTTTT. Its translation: CASSVTSGGKDTGELFF.

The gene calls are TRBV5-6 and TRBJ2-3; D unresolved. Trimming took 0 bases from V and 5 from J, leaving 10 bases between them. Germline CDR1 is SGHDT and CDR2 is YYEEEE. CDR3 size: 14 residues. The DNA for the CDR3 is TGTGCCAGCAGCTTGGATTCGGTTGGAGATACGCAGTATTTT. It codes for CASSLDSVGDTQYF.

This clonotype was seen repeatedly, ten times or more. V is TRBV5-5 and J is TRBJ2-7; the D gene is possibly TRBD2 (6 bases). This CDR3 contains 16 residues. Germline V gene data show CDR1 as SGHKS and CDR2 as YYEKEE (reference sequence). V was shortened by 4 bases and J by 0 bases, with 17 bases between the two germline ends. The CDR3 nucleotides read TGTGCCAGCAGCACGGGGGTCCGGACCCCCTCCTACGAGCAGTACTTC. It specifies CASSTGVRTPSYEQYF.

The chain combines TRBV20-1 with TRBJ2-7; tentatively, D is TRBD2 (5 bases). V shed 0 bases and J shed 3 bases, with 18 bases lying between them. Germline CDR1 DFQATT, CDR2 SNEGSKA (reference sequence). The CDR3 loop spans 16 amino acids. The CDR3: CSARDPLVTGVYEQYF. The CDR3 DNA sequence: TGCAGTGCTAGAGACCCGCTTGTCACCGGGGTCTACGAGCAGTACTTC.

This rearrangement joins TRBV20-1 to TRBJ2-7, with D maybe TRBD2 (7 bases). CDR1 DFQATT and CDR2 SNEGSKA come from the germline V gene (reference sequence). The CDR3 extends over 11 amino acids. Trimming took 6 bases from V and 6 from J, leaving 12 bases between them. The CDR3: CSAQGGVEQYF. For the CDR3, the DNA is TGCAGTGCCCAAGGGGGGGTCGAGCAGTACTTC.

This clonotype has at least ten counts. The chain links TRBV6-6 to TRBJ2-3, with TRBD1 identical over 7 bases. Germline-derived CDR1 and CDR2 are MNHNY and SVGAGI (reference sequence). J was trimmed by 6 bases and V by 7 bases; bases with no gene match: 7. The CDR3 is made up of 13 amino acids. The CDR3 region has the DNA TGTGCCAGCACTCGCTCGACAGGGGATACGCAGTATTTT. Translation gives CASTRSTGDTQYF.

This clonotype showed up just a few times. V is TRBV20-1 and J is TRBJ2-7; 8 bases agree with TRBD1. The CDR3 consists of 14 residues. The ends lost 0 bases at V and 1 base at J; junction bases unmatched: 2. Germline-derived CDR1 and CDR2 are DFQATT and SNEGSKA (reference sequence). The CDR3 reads CSARDRDRSYEQYF. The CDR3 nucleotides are TGCAGTGCTAGAGACCGGGACAGGTCCTACGAGCAGTACTTC.

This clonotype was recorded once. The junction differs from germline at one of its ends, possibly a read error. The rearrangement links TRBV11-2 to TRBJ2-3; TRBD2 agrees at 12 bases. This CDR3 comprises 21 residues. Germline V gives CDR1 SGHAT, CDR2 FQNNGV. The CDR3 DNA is TGTGCCAGCGGCTTAGATGAGTTCGCCGAAGGACTAGCGGGATCCACAGATACGCAGTATTTT. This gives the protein CASGLDEFAEGLAGSTDTQYF.

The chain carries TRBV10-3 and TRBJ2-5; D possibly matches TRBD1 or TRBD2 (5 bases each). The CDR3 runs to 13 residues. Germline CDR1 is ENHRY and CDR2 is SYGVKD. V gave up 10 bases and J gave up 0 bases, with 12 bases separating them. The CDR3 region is CATAGTYQETQYF. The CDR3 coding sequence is TGTGCCACGGCAGGGACGTACCAAGAGACCCAGTACTTC.

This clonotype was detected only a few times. The CDR3 DNA reads as TGCAGTGCTTCGGACTTGAACACCGGGGAGCTGTTTTTT. Translating gives CSASDLNTGELFF. The chain combines TRBV20-1 with TRBJ2-2; possibly TRBD2 for D (5 bases). Trimming took 5 bases from V and 1 from J, leaving 8 bases between them. The CDR3 is 13 amino acids. CDR1 is DFQATT and CDR2 is SNEGSKA in the germline V gene (reference sequence).

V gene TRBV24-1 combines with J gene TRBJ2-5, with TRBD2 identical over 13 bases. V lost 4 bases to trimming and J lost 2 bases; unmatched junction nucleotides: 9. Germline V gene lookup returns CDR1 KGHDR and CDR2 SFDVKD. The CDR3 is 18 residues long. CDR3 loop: CATSDRLAGGAEQETQYF. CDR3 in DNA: TGTGCCACCAGTGACCGACTAGCGGGGGGCGCCGAACAAGAGACCCAGTACTTC.